The next 2 T cell receptor beta chains were all read from a single sample in a study of blood T cell repertoires in COVID-19. Data came from immunoSEQ multiplex PCR; TCRdb stores just in-frame clones and leaves some out. This table holds 100,000 to 110,000 clones, more than 75% found once. Sequenced sample: peripheral blood. The origin of the receptors is a human donor in a cohort sampled during active COVID-19.

The V gene is TRBV11-2, the J gene TRBJ2-3; tentatively, D is TRBD2 (5 bases). Deletions cut 0 bases from V and 4 bases from J, with 8 bases between. Germline loops: CDR1 SGHAT, CDR2 FQNNGV. The CDR3 runs 14 residues. CDR3 sequence: CASSLDMGADTQYF. In nucleotides, the CDR3 is TGTGCCAGCAGCTTAGATATGGGAGCAGATACGCAGTATTTT.

The chain has TRBV18 and TRBJ1-3, with 8 positions matching TRBD1. V was pared by 6 bases and J by 0 bases, with 10 bases of the junction left unmatched. The length of the CDR3 is 17 residues. Germline V gene lookup returns CDR1 KGHSH and CDR2 LQKENI. As DNA, the CDR3 is TGTGCCAGCTCGCCCGGACAGGGTACGAGCTCTGGAAACACCATATATTTT. Protein sequence: CASSPGQGTSSGNTIYF.